This entry is about one T cell receptor (beta chain). The antigen remains undetermined. This sample was taken from a study of cytomegalovirus exposure and HLA in healthy donors. Broader study findings: Later work showed greater clonal expansion in HLA-associated TCR beta chains than in equally common others. It was confirmed in vitro that three of the CMV-associated chains were specific for CMV antigens.

Both 60 Vbeta primers and 13 Jbeta primers went into the PCR. Assay: immunoSEQ multiplex PCR; the TCRdb copy retains only in-frame clones and omits some. The sample contains 110,000 or so clones, 70% to 85% of which appear only once. Material: PBMCs. This sequence was found in a woman between 18 and 29 years old in good health and CMV-seronegative.

CDR3 residues: CASSYSEGDYGYTF. The CDR3 nucleotides are TGTGCCAGCAGTTACTCCGAGGGGGATTATGGCTACACCTTC. The rearrangement uses TRBV6-5 and TRBJ1-2; tentative D call: TRBD1 (6 bases). Germline V CDR1 and CDR2: MNHEY, SVGAGI. V lost 0 bases and J lost 5, with 10 bases in between. The CDR3 totals 14 residues.